This TCR beta chain is drawn from a study of blood T cell repertoires in COVID-19. At the level of the study: Acute and convalescent COVID-19 specimens originated in the United States, Italy and Spain. Sample material is recorded as cDNA or gDNA derived from T cells, B-cell-depleted T cells, or PBMCs.

The data were produced by immunoSEQ multiplex PCR, yet TCRdb's version contains in-frame clones alone and is incomplete. Of 150,000 or so clones listed, approximately 85% are singletons. Germline CDR1 SGHNT, CDR2 YYREEE (reference sequence). The CDR3 consists of 13 residues. Trimming cost V 3 bases and J 6 bases, with 12 bases left between them. Sequenced material: peripheral blood. This TCR was recovered from a man aged 60-69 years with COVID-19, enrolled during active disease. The chain employs TRBV5-4 and TRBJ1-1; a possible D gene is TRBD1 (6 bases). The CDR3 protein is CASSSTGFPEAFF. In DNA form, the CDR3 reads TGTGCCAGCAGCTCAACAGGGTTTCCTGAAGCTTTCTTT.